The present T cell receptor (beta chain) was sequenced within a study of blood T cell repertoires in COVID-19. Study background: Samples of COVID-19 (acute and convalescent) were obtained from the United States, Italy and Spain. Sources were T cells, B-cell-depleted T cells, or PBMCs; the material itself was cDNA or gDNA.

Original data processing: From reference gene primer amplification, estimates of nucleated cell counts were derived. The method was immunoSEQ multiplex PCR; TCRdb's version includes in-frame clones alone and lacks a portion of them. That table furnishes V, J and clone size, whereas the DNA furnished D and trimming. Of around 150,000 clones listed, 90% to 95% are singletons. Looked up from germline, CDR1 is MGHDK and CDR2 is SYGVNS. Between the trimmed V and J ends, which lost 2 bases and 0 bases, there was a span of 8 bases. The CDR3 is 14 amino acids. The receptor was isolated from a woman in her forties or fifties with acute or convalescent COVID-19. The chain joins TRBV25-1 to TRBJ2-7; D call uncertain. The sample taken for sequencing was peripheral blood. The CDR3 coding sequence is TGTGCCAGCAGTGAAAGAGTGAGCTCCTACGAGCAGTACTTC. Protein: CASSERVSSYEQYF.